These T cell receptor beta chains were read from a single sample in a study of cytomegalovirus exposure and HLA in healthy donors. Generated by immunoSEQ multiplex PCR, the TCRdb table keeps only in-frame clones and is missing some. Of under 60,000 clones in the sample, approximately 82% were seen once. The material sequenced was PBMCs. The receptors stem from a man aged 45-65 years in good health and CMV-seronegative. The CDR3 runs from the conserved cysteine through the conserved F or W. D genes are given only for firm matches. Clone sizes are given selectively: once, few, many, or a class where the clone is expanded.

size: .
V: TRBV6-5
D: .
J: TRBJ1-2
CDR3: CASSYSRQGNGGYTF
DNA: TGTGCCAGCAGTTACTCGAGGCAGGGGAACGGAGGCTACACCTTC

size: .
V: TRBV9
D: .
J: TRBJ1-1
CDR3: CASSVGQNAEAFF
DNA: TGTGCCAGCAGCGTAGGACAGAACGCTGAAGCTTTCTTT

size: .
V: TRBV9
D: TRBD2
J: TRBJ2-1
CDR3: CASSVSPGLASNEQFF
DNA: TGTGCCAGCAGCGTTTCTCCGGGACTAGCGTCGAATGAGCAGTTCTTC

size: .
V: TRBV19
D: .
J: TRBJ1-2
CDR3: CASSIGGEANYGYTF
DNA: TGTGCCAGTAGTATAGGGGGGGAAGCTAACTATGGCTACACCTTC

size: .
V: TRBV27
D: .
J: TRBJ2-7
CDR3: CASSLSDPLAEGGEQYF
DNA: TGTGCCAGCAGTTTATCGGACCCCCTAGCAGAAGGGGGAGAGCAGTACTTC

size: .
V: TRBV21-1
D: .
J: TRBJ1-1
CDR3: CASSRFRFTGTEAFF
DNA: TGTGCCAGCAGCCGCTTCAGATTCACGGGCACTGAAGCTTTCTTT

size: .
V: TRBV4-3
D: TRBD1
J: TRBJ2-3
CDR3: CASSPRDSVTDTQYF
DNA: TGCGCCAGCAGCCCGAGGGACAGTGTGACAGATACGCAGTATTTT

size: .
V: TRBV29-1
D: .
J: TRBJ2-7
CDR3: CSVEDQQGATYEQYF
DNA: TGCAGCGTTGAAGATCAACAGGGAGCCACCTACGAGCAGTACTTC

size: .
V: TRBV11-2
D: TRBD1
J: TRBJ1-6
CDR3: CASSLVSSLTGLFSPLHF
DNA: TGTGCCAGCAGCTTAGTGAGCAGCTTGACAGGGCTGTTCTCACCCCTCCACTTT

size: .
V: TRBV19
D: .
J: TRBJ2-3
CDR3: CASSIFAGVRDTQYF
DNA: TGTGCCAGTAGTATATTCGCCGGTGTGAGGGATACGCAGTATTTT

size: once
V: TRBV6-5
D: TRBD1
J: TRBJ2-7
CDR3: CASSDGGRGLQYF
DNA: TGTGCCAGCAGTGATGGGGGCAGGGGGCTGCAGTACTTC

size: .
V: TRBV5-1
D: TRBD1
J: TRBJ2-5
CDR3: CASSTGDGETQYF
DNA: TGCGCCAGCAGCACAGGGGATGGAGAGACCCAGTACTTC

size: .
V: TRBV5-1
D: TRBD1
J: TRBJ1-4
CDR3: CASSRYGAGGSNEKLFF
DNA: TGCGCCAGCAGCCGATATGGGGCAGGGGGTTCTAATGAAAAACTGTTTTTT

size: .
V: TRBV19
D: TRBD1
J: TRBJ1-2
CDR3: CASSIGGTGDNYGYTF
DNA: TGTGCCAGTAGTATAGGAGGGACAGGGGATAACTATGGCTACACCTTC

size: once
V: TRBV15
D: .
J: TRBJ2-3
CDR3: CATSRDLRTGTDTQYF
DNA: TGTGCCACCAGCAGAGATTTGCGGACTGGCACAGATACGCAGTATTTT

size: .
V: TRBV18
D: .
J: TRBJ2-5
CDR3: CASSPSSYSQETQYF
DNA: TGTGCCAGCTCACCATCTAGCTACAGCCAAGAGACCCAGTACTTC

size: .
V: TRBV7-9
D: .
J: TRBJ2-5
CDR3: CASSLGYEGKETQYF
DNA: TGTGCCAGCAGCTTAGGTTATGAGGGAAAAGAGACCCAGTACTTC

size: .
V: TRBV18
D: .
J: TRBJ2-5
CDR3: CASSGWAETQYF
DNA: TGTGCCAGCTCAGGGTGGGCTGAGACCCAGTACTTC

size: once
V: TRBV11-2
D: TRBD2
J: TRBJ2-1
CDR3: CASSRSGTPYNEQFF
DNA: TGTGCCAGCAGCCGTAGCGGGACCCCCTACAATGAGCAGTTCTTC

size: .
V: TRBV2
D: .
J: TRBJ2-4
CDR3: CASSDPGLVKNIQYF
DNA: TGTGCCAGCAGTGACCCAGGGCTGGTCAAAAACATTCAGTACTTC

size: few
V: TRBV9
D: .
J: TRBJ1-2
CDR3: CASSVGAANYGYTF
DNA: TGTGCCAGCAGCGTAGGGGCAGCTAACTATGGCTACACCTTC

size: once
V: TRBV7-3
D: TRBD1
J: TRBJ2-5
CDR3: CASSLTVRTGQETQYF
DNA: TGTGCCAGCAGCTTAACGGTCAGGACAGGGCAAGAGACCCAGTACTTC

size: .
V: TRBV6-4
D: .
J: TRBJ2-3
CDR3: CASSDSGQSVDTQYF
DNA: TGTGCCAGCAGTGACTCAGGACAGTCGGTGGATACGCAGTATTTT

size: .
V: TRBV5-1
D: TRBD1
J: TRBJ2-5
CDR3: CASSWTGGEETQYF
DNA: TGCGCCAGCAGCTGGACAGGGGGCGAGGAGACCCAGTACTTC

size: .
V: TRBV9
D: TRBD2
J: TRBJ2-5
CDR3: CASSVPTSGGLETQYF
DNA: TGTGCCAGCAGCGTACCGACTAGCGGGGGTTTGGAGACCCAGTACTTC

size: .
V: TRBV6-5
D: .
J: TRBJ2-5
CDR3: CASSYKGPETQYF
DNA: TGTGCCAGCAGTTATAAGGGGCCGGAGACCCAGTACTTC

size: .
V: TRBV5-1
D: TRBD2
J: TRBJ2-7
CDR3: CASSLVGGSTYEQYF
DNA: TGCGCCAGCAGCTTGGTCGGGGGGAGTACCTACGAGCAGTACTTC

size: .
V: TRBV7-3
D: .
J: TRBJ1-1
CDR3: CASRGAVGTEAFF
DNA: TGTGCCAGCAGGGGGGCAGTAGGCACTGAAGCTTTCTTT

size: .
V: TRBV11-2
D: TRBD1
J: TRBJ2-7
CDR3: CASSGHRDSLYEQYF
DNA: TGTGCCAGCAGCGGTCACCGGGACAGCCTTTACGAGCAGTACTTC

size: .
V: TRBV2
D: TRBD1
J: TRBJ2-5
CDR3: CAGTVGIQGVKETQYF
DNA: TGTGCCGGAACCGTAGGGATCCAGGGGGTTAAAGAGACCCAGTACTTC

size: .
V: TRBV9
D: .
J: TRBJ2-5
CDR3: CASSVAWAGSETQYF
DNA: TGTGCCAGCAGCGTAGCGTGGGCGGGAAGCGAGACCCAGTACTTC

size: .
V: TRBV2
D: TRBD1
J: TRBJ2-7
CDR3: CASSGQGYEQYF
DNA: TGTGCCAGCAGCGGACAGGGCTACGAGCAGTACTTC

size: .
V: TRBV5-4
D: .
J: TRBJ1-1
CDR3: CASSLVPDRNTEAFF
DNA: TGTGCCAGCAGCCTGGTCCCGGACAGAAACACTGAAGCTTTCTTT

size: .
V: TRBV4-1
D: .
J: TRBJ2-5
CDR3: CASSQEVRQGQETQYF
DNA: TGCGCCAGCAGCCAAGAAGTGAGGCAGGGGCAAGAGACCCAGTACTTC

size: .
V: TRBV29-1
D: TRBD1
J: TRBJ2-7
CDR3: CSGRTGPEQYF
DNA: TGCAGCGGGAGGACAGGGCCCGAGCAGTACTTC

size: .
V: TRBV7-8
D: .
J: TRBJ2-7
CDR3: CASSLAAAASYEQYF
DNA: TGTGCCAGCAGCTTAGCCGCCGCAGCGTCCTACGAGCAGTACTTC

size: .
V: TRBV7-9
D: TRBD1
J: TRBJ1-2
CDR3: CASSQGGTALNYGYTF
DNA: TGTGCCAGCAGCCAGGGGGGAACAGCGTTAAACTATGGCTACACCTTC

size: .
V: TRBV4-1
D: TRBD2
J: TRBJ2-3
CDR3: CASSQEEGTSGGPSPDTQYF
DNA: TGCGCCAGCAGCCAAGAAGAGGGGACTAGCGGGGGGCCATCCCCAGATACGCAGTATTTT

size: .
V: TRBV6-5
D: TRBD2
J: TRBJ2-1
CDR3: CASSYLSGGPNEQFF
DNA: TGTGCCAGCAGTTACCTTAGCGGGGGCCCAAATGAGCAGTTCTTC

size: .
V: TRBV27
D: .
J: TRBJ2-3
CDR3: CASYRGGTDTQYF
DNA: TGTGCCAGTTACAGGGGAGGAACAGATACGCAGTATTTT

size: .
V: TRBV4-1
D: TRBD2
J: TRBJ2-7
CDR3: CASSHSRGAGYEQYF
DNA: TGCGCCAGCAGCCATTCGCGGGGGGCTGGATACGAGCAGTACTTC

size: .
V: TRBV5-1
D: .
J: TRBJ1-3
CDR3: CASSPGGTTRTGNTIYF
DNA: TGCGCCAGCAGCCCGGGGGGGACGACTAGGACTGGAAACACCATATATTTT

size: .
V: TRBV27
D: TRBD1
J: TRBJ2-6
CDR3: CASSSAGTGNVLTF
DNA: TGTGCCAGCAGTTCCGCCGGGACAGGCAACGTCCTGACTTTC

size: .
V: TRBV7-3
D: .
J: TRBJ1-6
CDR3: CASSSGSRNSPLHF
DNA: TGTGCCAGCAGCTCAGGGTCTCGTAATTCACCCCTCCACTTT

size: .
V: TRBV5-1
D: TRBD1
J: TRBJ1-6
CDR3: CASSLTGGSYNSPLHF
DNA: TGCGCCAGCAGCTTGACAGGGGGCTCCTATAATTCACCCCTCCACTTT

size: .
V: TRBV7-8
D: TRBD2
J: TRBJ2-3
CDR3: CASSLTAGVRNTQYF
DNA: TGTGCCAGCAGCCTAACGGCGGGGGTCCGGAATACGCAGTATTTT

size: .
V: TRBV9
D: TRBD1
J: TRBJ1-1
CDR3: CASSRAGGILNTEAFF
DNA: TGTGCCAGCAGCCGGGCAGGGGGCATTCTTAACACTGAAGCTTTCTTT